Below are 9 T cell receptor beta chains sequenced from a single sample in a study of T-cell reconstitution after alpha-beta-depleted transplantation in children. For TCRbeta, the library was prepared with unique molecular identifiers. Via MiXCR, TCRdb re-called the PCR reads, giving one row per CDR3 protein. The sample carries more than 450,000 distinct CDR3 sequences, around 17% recorded once. This material consisted of PBMCs from the stem cell graft donor, taken from the stem cell graft. The receptors come from a human donor who donated a stem cell graft to a child with acute lymphoblastic leukemia.

The rearrangement uses TRBV7-9 and TRBJ2-5, with 8 bases matching TRBD2. V trimming: 5 bases; J trimming: 5 bases; junction bases outside the gene matches: 7. In germline, CDR1 is SEHNR, CDR2 FQNEAQ (reference sequence). The CDR3 runs 14 residues. CDR3 amino acids: CASSPSGSRETQYF. The CDR3, as DNA: TGTGCCAGCAGCCCCAGCGGGAGTCGGGAGACCCAGTACTTC. Complete variable domain (other parts from reference TRBV7-9 and TRBJ2-5): DTGVSQNPRHKITKRGQNVTFRCDPISEHNRLYWYRQTLGQGPEFLTYFQNEAQLEKSRLLSDRFSAERPKGSFSTLEIQRTEQGDSAMYLCASSPSGSRETQYFGPGTRLLVL.

Worth noting for this clonotype: The germline gene is not matched at one end of the junction; a read error may be the cause. J is TRBJ2-5 and V is TRBV5-5; TRBD1 agrees at 10 bases. This CDR3 has 16 amino acids. In germline, CDR1 is SGHKS, CDR2 YYEKEE (reference sequence). As DNA, the CDR3 is TGTGCCAGCAGCAGAGGGGACAGGGGAAACCAGGAGACCCAGTACTTC. Protein sequence: CASSRGDRGNQETQYF. Full variable domain (outside the CDR3, taken from reference TRBV5-5 and TRBJ2-5): DAGVTQSPTHLIKTRGQQVTLRCSPISGHKSVSWYQQVLGQGPQFIFQYYEKEERGRGNFPDRFSARQFPNYSSELNVNALLLGDSALYLCASSRGDRGNQETQYFGPGTRLLVL.

This clonotype was seen a handful of times. The V and J genes are TRBV7-9 and TRBJ2-3, with TRBD2 matching 8 bases. The CDR3 consists of 14 residues. Germline CDR1 and CDR2: SEHNR and FQNEAQ (reference sequence). Germline trimming cut 5 bases from V and 7 bases from J; bases unmatched to any gene: 8. The DNA of the CDR3 is TGTGCCAGCAGCCCCCAAGCGGGAGTATATACGCAGTATTTT. Its protein is CASSPQAGVYTQYF.

This clonotype has only one observation. A junction boundary mismatches the germline segment, possibly from a read error. The V call is TRBV9, the J call TRBJ2-7, with 7 bases matching TRBD2. Germline-derived CDR1 and CDR2 are SGDLS and YYNGEE. The CDR3 length is 16 residues. The CDR3 is CAGSVGAGGRTYEQYF. CDR3 DNA sequence: TGTGCCGGCAGCGTAGGGGCAGGCGGGAGAACCTACGAGCAGTACTTC.

This clonotype was recorded many times. The chain is built from TRBV12-3 or TRBV12-4 and TRBJ2-7, with D unresolved. The ends were cut back, 3 bases at V and 3 bases at J, with 6 bases in the middle. CDR3 length: 12 amino acids. In DNA form, the CDR3 reads TGTGCCAGCAGTTTCGGTCGCTACGAGCAGTACTTC. Protein product: CASSFGRYEQYF.

The chain links TRBV4-1 to TRBJ2-1; D not certain. The CDR3 has 15 residues. V gave up 1 base and J gave up 6 bases, with 13 bases separating them. CDR1 and CDR2 from the germline V gene are MGHRA and YSYEKL. CDR3 sequence reads: CASSQAPVVRNEQFF. The CDR3 DNA follows: TGCGCCAGCAGCCAAGCTCCAGTCGTACGCAATGAGCAGTTCTTC.

This clonotype has ten or more counts. The gene calls are TRBV5-1 and TRBJ1-2; 7 nucleotides agree with TRBD1. The V segment lost 5 bases and the J segment 8 bases; nucleotides outside the gene matches: 6. The CDR3 is 12 amino acids. Germline V gene lookup returns CDR1 SGHRS and CDR2 YFSETQ. The CDR3 DNA is TGCGCCAGCAGAGAGAGGGGGCGCGGCTACACCTTC. Translation gives CASRERGRGYTF.

This clonotype has only a few counts. The chain carries TRBV18 and TRBJ1-1; D is perhaps TRBD1 (5 bases). Per germline, CDR1 KGHSH and CDR2 LQKENI. Trimming left V 1 base short and J 0 bases short, with 21 bases between. The CDR3 runs 19 residues. The DNA of the CDR3 is TGTGCCAGCTCACCACGGTCGCCCGCCGGGGGGAGCCTGAACACTGAAGCTTTCTTT. Translated, it gives CASSPRSPAGGSLNTEAFF. The whole variable domain, filled in from reference TRBV18 and TRBJ1-1, reads NAGVMQNPRHLVRRRGQEARLRCSPMKGHSHVYWYRQLPEEGLKFMVYLQKENIIDESGMPKERFSAEFPKEGPSILRIQQVVRGDSAAYFCASSPRSPAGGSLNTEAFFGQGTRLTVV.

This clonotype has more than one count but fewer than ten. The chain combines TRBV4-1 with TRBJ1-1, with a possible D match to TRBD1 (5 bases). The germline gives CDR1 MGHRA, CDR2 YSYEKL. This CDR3 has 18 amino acids. Trimming removed 3 bases from V and 1 base from J, with 21 bases in between. This chain's CDR3 is CASSQDTTVMTPNTEAFF. The CDR3 DNA is TGCGCCAGCAGCCAGGATACGACAGTCATGACCCCGAACACTGAAGCTTTCTTT.